This entry lists 12 T cell receptor beta chains sequenced from one sample in a study of beta chain features in type 1 diabetes. Investigators reverse transcribed all isolated RNA, so they sequenced expressed TCRB transcripts. Profiled with immunoSEQ multiplex PCR; TCRdb holds only in-frame clones, not every one. In the table there are 330,000 or so clones, about 20% of which are singletons. Sequenced material: naive CD4+ T cells from blood. These receptors originate from a woman aged 18-29 years in good health.

The chain joins TRBV18 to TRBJ1-3; unclear D gene. V gave up 4 bases and J gave up 0 bases, with 13 bases separating them. Germline V gives CDR1 KGHSH, CDR2 LQKENI. CDR3 size: 16 residues. The DNA for the CDR3 is TGTGCCAGCTCACGTCGTTCGGGGAACTCTGGAAACACCATATATTTT. Its translation is CASSRRSGNSGNTIYF.

CDR3 in DNA: TGCGCCAGCAGCCCAGGGGGTCGAGGCACCGGGGAGCTGTTTTTT. Its protein product is CASSPGGRGTGELFF. The V and J genes are TRBV5-1 and TRBJ2-2; TRBD1 aligns across 7 bases. CDR3 size: 15 residues. Trimming cost V 4 bases and J 4 bases; bases outside gene matches: 7. The germline CDR1 and CDR2 sequences are SGHRS and YFSETQ.

Worth noting for this clone: The junction and the germline gene differ at one end; a read error may be behind it. The CDR3 loop reads CASRLGTDNEQFF. CDR3 sequence (DNA): TGTGCCAGCCGCTTGGGGACAGACAATGAGCAGTTCTTC. The chain joins TRBV7-2 to TRBJ2-1; 7 positions match TRBD1. Germline loops: CDR1 SGHTA, CDR2 FQGNSA. This CDR3 has 13 amino acids.

This chain connects TRBV6-1 to TRBJ1-3, with D possibly matching TRBD1 (5 bases). Deletions cut 1 base from V and 2 bases from J, with 12 bases between. There are 16 residues in the CDR3. CDR1 MNHNS and CDR2 SASEGT come from the germline V gene. CDR3 sequence: CASSEGQGFAGNTIYF. In DNA, the CDR3 is TGTGCCAGCAGTGAAGGGCAGGGCTTCGCTGGAAACACCATATATTTT.

This clone turned up a few times. This chain uses TRBV7-9 with TRBJ2-7, with 7 bases lining up with TRBD1. The CDR3 is 14 amino acids. Germline trimming cut 5 bases from V and 6 bases from J; bases unmatched to any gene: 10. Germline values: CDR1 SEHNR, CDR2 FQNEAQ (reference sequence). This chain's CDR3 is CASSHDDRAGEQYF. The CDR3 nucleotides are TGTGCCAGCAGCCATGATGACAGGGCTGGCGAGCAGTACTTC.

The rearrangement uses TRBV5-1 and TRBJ2-2, with a weak D call TRBD2 (5 bases). The CDR3 sequence is 15 residues long. CDR1 and CDR2 from the germline V gene are SGHRS and YFSETQ. V was clipped by 2 bases and J by 5 bases, with 13 bases between them. The CDR3 protein is CASSFDSRGTGELFF. The CDR3 nucleotides read TGCGCCAGCAGCTTCGACTCCCGAGGGACCGGGGAGCTGTTTTTT.

For this clone: Other DNA sequences in the sample encode the same CDR3. The rearrangement joins TRBV11-2 to TRBJ1-2, with D maybe TRBD1 (5 bases). The CDR3 spans 14 residues. CDR1 and CDR2 from the germline V gene are SGHAT and FQNNGV. Trimming left V 5 bases short and J 5 bases short, with 15 bases between. As DNA, the CDR3 is TGTGCCAGCAGCCTCTCGGACGGGGGGTATGGCTACACCTTC. Its protein product is CASSLSDGGYGYTF.

The V call is TRBV5-6, the J call TRBJ2-1, with 9 nucleotides matching TRBD1. Germline V gene lookup returns CDR1 SGHDT and CDR2 YYEEEE. CDR3 length: 13 residues. Unmatched junction bases numbered 3, after V lost 4 bases and J lost 7 bases. The CDR3: CASSGTGTNEQFF. The CDR3 DNA is TGTGCCAGCAGCGGGACAGGGACGAATGAGCAGTTCTTC.

This chain joins TRBV7-2 and TRBJ2-5; TRBD2 is a possible D gene (7 bases). V dropped 10 bases and J dropped 5 bases, with 20 bases sitting between them. This CDR3 region has 14 residues. Germline V CDR1 and CDR2: SGHTA, FQGNSA. CDR3 nucleotides: TGTGCCACCGCAGGAGGGGGGGCCTGGGAGACCCAGTACTTC. It yields the protein CATAGGGAWETQYF.

This clone was counted only a few times. The rearrangement uses TRBV9 and TRBJ2-1, with a weak D call TRBD2 (6 bases). From germline, CDR1 is SGDLS and CDR2 YYNGEE. V shed 4 bases and J shed 4 bases, with 15 bases lying between them. The CDR3 runs to 15 residues. CDR3 residues: CASSSEGGIYNEQFF. The CDR3 DNA sequence: TGTGCCAGCAGCTCCGAGGGCGGGATTTACAATGAGCAGTTCTTC.

This clone has only a few counts. This rearrangement joins TRBV13 to TRBJ2-7, with 12 bases fitting TRBD2. The CDR3 has 17 residues. V gave up 4 bases and J gave up 5 bases; unmatched junction bases: 12. CDR1 is PRHDT, CDR2 FYEKMQ, per germline (reference sequence). The DNA of the CDR3 is TGTGCCAGCAGCTCTAGACGACTAGCGGGAGTTAAACACGAGCAGTACTTC. It specifies CASSSRRLAGVKHEQYF.

The chain links TRBV7-8 to TRBJ2-5, with 11 bases lining up with TRBD2. This CDR3 contains 17 residues. The J segment lost 4 bases and the V segment lost 7 bases, leaving 14 bases of the junction unmatched. The germline V gene encodes CDR1 SGHVS and CDR2 FQNEAQ. Written as DNA, the CDR3 is TGTGCCAGCATTCCCATAGCGGGGGGGCCGAGGGGAGAGACCCAGTACTTC. Translating gives CASIPIAGGPRGETQYF.